This T cell receptor beta chain was sequenced during a study of blood T cell repertoires in COVID-19. Looking at the study overall: Acute and convalescent COVID-19 samples came from the United States, Italy and Spain.

CDR1 SGHRS and CDR2 YFSETQ come from the germline V gene. There are 14 residues in the CDR3. V shed 3 bases and J shed 0 bases, with 8 bases lying between them. How the authors handled the data: By means of reference gene primer amplification, nucleated cell counts were estimated. Profiling relied on immunoSEQ multiplex PCR, and the TCRdb table lists in-frame clones only, not all of them. V and J calls and clone size come straight from that table; D and trimming were deduced from the DNA. The table has 55,000 to 85,000 clones, about 80% seen once. This rearrangement joins TRBV5-1 to TRBJ2-3, with D perhaps matching TRBD2 (5 bases). This TCR was recovered from a woman aged 65 to 85 with acute or convalescent COVID-19. The sequenced sample was peripheral blood. The CDR3 sequence: CASSSLASTDTQYF. The DNA for the CDR3 is TGCGCCAGCAGCTCTCTAGCTAGCACAGATACGCAGTATTTT.